This T cell receptor beta chain was captured in a study of vaccination and CD4 T cells after COVID-19 (dated by TCRdb to between 2021 and 2023). About the study as a whole: Convalescent patients had a positive SARS-CoV-2 result on nasal swab PCR, and of these patients, nine had mild disease and one had severe disease. Six males and four females were included in the convalescent cohort, with two Hispanic individuals, seven Caucasians, two Asians and one multiracial person represented. Participants got two doses of the Pfizer-BioNTech BNT162b2 vaccine (n=8) or two doses of the Moderna mRNA-1273 vaccine (n=2). Post-COVID blood samples were collected from convalescent patients a median of approximately 100 days after diagnosis, with a range of about 30 to 161 days. Post-vaccine blood samples were collected a median of around 70 days after the second vaccine dose, ranging from roughly 13 to 250 days. The cultures were stimulated with overlapping spike peptide pools from SARS-CoV-2 and from the common cold coronaviruses HCoV-NL63, HCoV-OC43 and HCoV-229E. Control cultures received a CEFX viral epitope pool as the positive control, an HIV-1 Nef peptide pool as the negative control, or no peptide. The spike-specific CD4+ TCR repertoire was compared before and after mRNA vaccination in fewer than eleven COVID-19 convalescent patients and a few infection-naive healthy vaccine recipients.

From the cysteine up to the phenylalanine, the CDR3 has a length of 15 residues. Just the 45-base CDR3 DNA is kept, in frame starting at base 1. The junction shows trimming of 2 bases on V and 0 bases on J, plus 8 bases between the germline ends. Comments on this clonotype: Its antigen specificity is not known. The sample holds no much larger clone one base away, and base qualities are not on file.

The paper as a whole reports these results and caveats: Of the vaccine-specific clones found in convalescent patients, nearly all (304 of 307) were mono-reactive for SARS-CoV-2 spike instead of being cross-reactive with common cold coronaviruses. Although the median number of SARS-CoV-2-reactive clonotypes went up from roughly 20 after infection to around 39 after vaccination, the increase was not significant. In convalescent patients, a median roughly 87% of post-vaccine SARS-CoV-2-reactive clones were detected only after vaccination, suggesting vaccine-specific priming. The study included relatively few convalescent patients and did not analyze early timepoints after natural infection.

The library came from PCR. DNA from cultured CD4+ T cells underwent TCR sequencing with the Oncomine TCR Beta short-read assay at the Johns Hopkins FTIC core. Genomic DNA was extracted from the cultured CD4+ T cells with the QIAamp micro DNA kit. Oncomine TCR Beta libraries made from cultured CD4+ T cells were pooled using unique dual indexes and sequenced on an Illumina iSeq 100. On the study's bioinformatics: Non-productive sequences were filtered out, and CDR3s that did not start with C, did not end with F or W, or were shorter than 7 amino acids were discarded. The MANAFEST web application was used to identify antigen-specific clonotypes by comparing peptide-stimulated wells against reference wells and other culture wells. An FDR below 0.05, an odds ratio above 5, and a productive frequency above 0.1% in at least two of three replicate wells were required for clones to be considered positive. A clonotype counted as cross-reactive if it showed significant expansion both in the SARS-CoV-2 spike wells and in at least one common cold coronavirus spike condition. Levenshtein distances (stringdist) and unrooted phylogenetic trees (ape) in R version 3.6.1 were used to assess CDR3 homology. TCRdb took the public reads, trimmed them with fastp at Q25, ran MiXCR for clone calling and kept in-frame beta chains. Merged by CDR3 protein, the rows form single entries marked with the most common genes and DNA. The V and J calls, along with clone size, are taken from TCRdb and not from the paper's own processing. A total of some 10,000 distinct CDR3 sequences appear in this sample, approximately 66% of them only once. Together, the top ten hold 26% of the sample.

The treatment or condition label corresponds to: approximately nine-day PBMC culture with coronavirus spike peptide pools or control peptides (ViraFEST assay). To expand antigen-specific T cells with peptide pools and then pick out the expanded clonotypes through TCR sequencing, the study relied on the ViraFEST assay. The convalescent patients' positive SARS-CoV-2 PCR tests fell between March and December 2020, which was before the Alpha, Beta and Delta variants emerged in the United States. Approximately 1.8 million PBMCs per well were cultured in IMDM with roughly 5% human AB serum and about 9.2 IU/ml IL-2, plus 10 ug/ml peptide pools. Half of the culture medium was replaced with fresh IL-2-containing medium on days 3 and 7. Once the cells had been in culture for around nine days, the EasySep CD4+ T cell isolation kit was used to isolate CD4+ T cells by negative selection. Ficoll-Paque Plus gradient centrifugation was used to isolate PBMCs from whole blood, and the isolated PBMCs were then either used fresh or cryopreserved at -140C. In general, triplicate wells were set up for every culture condition.

Sequenced sample: CD4+ T cells from blood, cultured in vitro. The chain joins TRBV12-3 or TRBV12-4 to TRBJ1-5; the D gene lacks a confident call. This TCR derives from a human donor who had recovered from COVID-19. Here the CDR3 is given as CASSLTDYSNQPQHF. The DNA reads as follows: TGTGCCAGCAGTTTAACGGATTATAGCAATCAGCCCCAGCATTTT.